A selection of T cell receptor beta chains follows, all from one sample in a study of blood T cell repertoires in COVID-19. Sequencing used immunoSEQ multiplex PCR; TCRdb keeps in-frame clones, though not all of them. The table records some 310,000 clones, around 87% of them present only once. The source material was peripheral blood. Receptors originate from a woman aged 40-49 years with COVID-19, enrolled during active disease. Each CDR3 is given with its conserved first and last residue. The order of the fields is J gene, clone size, V gene, D gene, CDR3 DNA, CDR3 protein. D genes are given only for firm matches. The size field is filled for only some rows; it gives once, few, many or a size class.

TRBJ1-4,NA,TRBV27,NA,TGTGCCAGCAGTTTATACCCAGGCGCTACAACTAATGAAAAACTGTTTTTT,CASSLYPGATTNEKLFF
TRBJ1-1,NA,TRBV6-4,NA,TGTGCCAGCAGTTACAGGATGAACACTGAAGCTTTCTTT,CASSYRMNTEAFF
TRBJ1-2,NA,TRBV25-1,NA,TGTGCCAGCAGTGAATATGGGGCCAGCTATGGCTACACCTTC,CASSEYGASYGYTF
TRBJ1-6,NA,TRBV6-5,NA,TGTGCCAGCAGCCCAGGGTTAGCGGCTCGGGCCCTCCACTTT,CASSPGLAARALHF
TRBJ2-1,NA,TRBV4-3,TRBD2,TGCGCCAGCAGCCAAGAATACCCTGGACTAGGAAAGAATGAGCAGTTCTTC,CASSQEYPGLGKNEQFF
TRBJ1-3,NA,TRBV9,TRBD1,TGTGCCAGCAGCGTAGCAGGTGACAGGGGGCTAAACACCATATATTTT,CASSVAGDRGLNTIYF
TRBJ2-7,NA,TRBV6-5,NA,TGTGCCAGCAGTTACTCCTTCAGGGTCGACGAGCAGTACTTC,CASSYSFRVDEQYF
TRBJ2-1,NA,TRBV6-5,TRBD1,TGTGCCGGGGGACAGATGTTTAGATCCTACAATGAGCAGTTCTTC,CAGGQMFRSYNEQFF
TRBJ1-3,NA,TRBV30,TRBD1,TGTGCCTGGGGACAGGCCTCTGGAAACACCATATATTTT,CAWGQASGNTIYF
TRBJ1-2,NA,TRBV7-2,NA,TGTGCCAGCAGCTTACCTCTAACAGGGTCGACTAACTATGGCTACACCTTC,CASSLPLTGSTNYGYTF
TRBJ2-1,NA,TRBV6-2/TRBV6-3,NA,TGTGCCAGCAGTTGGGCTAGCCTATCCTACAATGAGCAGTTCTTC,CASSWASLSYNEQFF
TRBJ2-7,once,TRBV6-1,TRBD1,TGTGCCAGCAGTGAAGCGCTAAGAGAGGGGGCCGAGCAGTACTTC,CASSEALREGAEQYF
TRBJ1-1,NA,TRBV18,TRBD1,TGTGCCAGCTCACCAGGACAGGGGAACACTGAAGCTTTCTTT,CASSPGQGNTEAFF
TRBJ2-7,NA,TRBV30,NA,TGTGCCTGGAGTGTACGGGGGCGACAGGGAATGGACGAGCAGTACTTC,CAWSVRGRQGMDEQYF
TRBJ2-2,NA,TRBV24-1,TRBD1,TGTGCCACCAGTGACTCCAGGACAGGGCGGCCCGGGGAGCTGTTTTTT,CATSDSRTGRPGELFF
TRBJ2-3,NA,TRBV19,NA,TGTGCCAGTCACGAGGTGGGAGCAGATACGCAGTATTTT,CASHEVGADTQYF
TRBJ2-3,NA,TRBV6-5,NA,TGTGCCAGCAGTCCCGGACAGCCAGATACGCAGTATTTT,CASSPGQPDTQYF
TRBJ1-2,NA,TRBV7-2,TRBD1,TGTGCCAGCAGCTTAAGGGTTATGGGACAGGGGAATGGCTACACCTTC,CASSLRVMGQGNGYTF
TRBJ1-5,NA,TRBV7-2,NA,TGTGCCAGCAGCTCAAGAGGTGGGGCGGAGCCCCAGCATTTT,CASSSRGGAEPQHF
TRBJ2-1,NA,TRBV29-1,TRBD2,TGCAGCGCCTCCAGCGCGGGAGGGCCCATCAGCTCCTACAATGAGCAGTTCTTC,CSASSAGGPISSYNEQFF
TRBJ1-3,NA,TRBV3-1/TRBV3-2,NA,TGTGCCAGCAGCCCCGACAGTACTGGAAACACCATATATTTT,CASSPDSTGNTIYF
TRBJ1-1,NA,TRBV7-2,TRBD1,TGTGCCAGCAGCCCCCGACAGGGGCGGGGAGCTTTCTTT,CASSPRQGRGAFF